This T cell receptor beta chain is drawn from a study of OX40 agonist ivuxolimab in advanced cancers. In the study overall: As their treatment, patients were administered ivuxolimab, an agonistic anti-OX40 (CD134) antibody. Checkpoint inhibitors had been given previously to roughly 36% of patients. Three patients, one with hepatocellular carcinoma and two with cutaneous melanoma, responded partially.

Method: immunoSEQ multiplex PCR; TCRdb's copy keeps in-frame clones and lacks some. The sample holds about 66,000 clones, around 84% seen once. Source: CD4+ or CD8+ T cells sorted from blood, taken in a trial of the OX40 agonist ivuxolimab. The TCR was taken from an adult with an advanced solid tumor such as melanoma, head and neck, liver or kidney cancer.

The CDR3 reads CASSPRLAGEGETQYF. In nucleotides, the CDR3 is TGTGCCAGCAGCCCAAGACTAGCGGGGGAGGGGGAGACCCAGTACTTC. The chain employs TRBV5-4 and TRBJ2-5; 12 bases line up with TRBD2. CDR1 and CDR2 from the germline V gene are SGHNT and YYREEE (reference sequence). Trimming removed 4 bases from V and 5 bases from J; junction bases left unmatched: 9. The length of the CDR3 is 16 residues.